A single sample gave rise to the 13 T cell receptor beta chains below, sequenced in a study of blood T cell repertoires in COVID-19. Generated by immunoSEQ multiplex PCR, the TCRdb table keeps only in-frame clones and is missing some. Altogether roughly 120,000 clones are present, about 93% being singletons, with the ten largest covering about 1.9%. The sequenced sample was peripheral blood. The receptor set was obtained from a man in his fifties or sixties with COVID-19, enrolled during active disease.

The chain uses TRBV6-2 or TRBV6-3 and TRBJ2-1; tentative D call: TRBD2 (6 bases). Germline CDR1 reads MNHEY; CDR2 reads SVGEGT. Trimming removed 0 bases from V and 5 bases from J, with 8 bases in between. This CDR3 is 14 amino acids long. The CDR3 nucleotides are TGTGCCAGCAGTTACTCCGGGAGTAACAATGAGCAGTTCTTC. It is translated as CASSYSGSNNEQFF.

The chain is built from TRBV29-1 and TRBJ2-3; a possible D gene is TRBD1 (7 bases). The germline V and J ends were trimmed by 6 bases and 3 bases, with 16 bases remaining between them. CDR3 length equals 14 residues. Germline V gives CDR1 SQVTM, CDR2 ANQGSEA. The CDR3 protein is CSVEGQISTDTQYF. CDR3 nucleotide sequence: TGCAGCGTGGAGGGACAGATCTCGACAGATACGCAGTATTTT.

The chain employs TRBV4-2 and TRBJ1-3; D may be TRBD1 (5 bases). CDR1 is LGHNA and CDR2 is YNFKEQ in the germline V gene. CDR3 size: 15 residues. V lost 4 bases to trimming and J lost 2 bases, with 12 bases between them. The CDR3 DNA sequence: TGTGCCAGCAGCCCCCTGGGGGGAGCTGGAAACACCATATATTTT. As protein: CASSPLGGAGNTIYF.

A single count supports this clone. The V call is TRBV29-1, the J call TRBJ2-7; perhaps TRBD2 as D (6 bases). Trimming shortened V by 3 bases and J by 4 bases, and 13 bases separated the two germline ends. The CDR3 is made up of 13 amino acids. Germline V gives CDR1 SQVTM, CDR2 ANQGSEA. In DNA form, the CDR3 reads TGCAGCGTTGAGACCCGACGGGGGTACGAGCAGTACTTC. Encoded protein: CSVETRRGYEQYF.

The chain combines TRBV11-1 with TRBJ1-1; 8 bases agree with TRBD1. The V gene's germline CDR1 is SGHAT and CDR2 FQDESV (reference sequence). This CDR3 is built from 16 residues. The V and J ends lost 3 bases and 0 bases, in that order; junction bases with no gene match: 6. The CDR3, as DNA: TGTGCCAGCAGCTTCGGACAGGGAGCTTTGAACACTGAAGCTTTCTTT. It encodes CASSFGQGALNTEAFF.

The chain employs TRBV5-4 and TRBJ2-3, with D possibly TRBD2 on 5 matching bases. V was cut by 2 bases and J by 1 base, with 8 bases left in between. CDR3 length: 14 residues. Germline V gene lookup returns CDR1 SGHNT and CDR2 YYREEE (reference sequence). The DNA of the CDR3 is TGTGCCAGCAGCTTCGGACTGGGCACAGATACGCAGTATTTT. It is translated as CASSFGLGTDTQYF.

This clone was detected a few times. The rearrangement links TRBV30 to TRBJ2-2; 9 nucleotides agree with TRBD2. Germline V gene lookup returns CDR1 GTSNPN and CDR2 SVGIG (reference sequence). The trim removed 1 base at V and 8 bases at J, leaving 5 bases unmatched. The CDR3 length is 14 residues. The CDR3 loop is CAWSDAGGPGELFF. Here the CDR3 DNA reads TGTGCCTGGAGTGATGCGGGAGGGCCAGGGGAGCTGTTTTTT.

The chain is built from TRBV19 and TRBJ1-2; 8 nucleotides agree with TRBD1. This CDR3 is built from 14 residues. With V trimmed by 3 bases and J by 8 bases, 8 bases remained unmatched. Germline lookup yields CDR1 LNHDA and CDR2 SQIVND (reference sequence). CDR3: CASSISRTGHGYTF. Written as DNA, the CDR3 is TGTGCCAGTAGTATTTCGCGGACAGGGCACGGCTACACCTTC.

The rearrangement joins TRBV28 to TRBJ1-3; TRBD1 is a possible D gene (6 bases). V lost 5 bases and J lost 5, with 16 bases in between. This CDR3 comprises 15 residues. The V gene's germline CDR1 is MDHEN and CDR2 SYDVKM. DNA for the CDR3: TGTGCCAGCAGTATCACAGGGAGAGGGCGAAACACCATATATTTT. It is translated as CASSITGRGRNTIYF.

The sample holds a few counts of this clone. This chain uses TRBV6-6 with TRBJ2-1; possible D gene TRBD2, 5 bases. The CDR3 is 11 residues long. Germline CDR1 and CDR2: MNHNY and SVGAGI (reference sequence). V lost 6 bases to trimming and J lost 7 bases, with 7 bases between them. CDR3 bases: TGTGCCAGCAGCTCGGGGAATGAGCAGTTCTTC. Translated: CASSSGNEQFF.

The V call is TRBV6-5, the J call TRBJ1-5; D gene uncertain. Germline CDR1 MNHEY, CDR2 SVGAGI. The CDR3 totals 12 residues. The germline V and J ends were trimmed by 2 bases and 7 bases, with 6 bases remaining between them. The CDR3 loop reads CASSYGRQPQHF. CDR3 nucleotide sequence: TGTGCCAGCAGTTACGGCAGGCAGCCCCAGCATTTT.

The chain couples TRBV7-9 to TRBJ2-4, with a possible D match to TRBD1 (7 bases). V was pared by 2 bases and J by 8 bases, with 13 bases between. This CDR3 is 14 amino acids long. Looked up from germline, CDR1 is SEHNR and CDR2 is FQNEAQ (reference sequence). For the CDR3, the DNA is TGTGCCAGCAGCTTAAGCGACAGGGAGGACATTCAGTACTTC. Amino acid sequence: CASSLSDREDIQYF.

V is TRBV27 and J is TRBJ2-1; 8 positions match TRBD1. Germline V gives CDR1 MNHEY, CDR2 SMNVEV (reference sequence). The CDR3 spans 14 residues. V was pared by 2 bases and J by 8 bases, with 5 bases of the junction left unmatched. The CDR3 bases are TGTGCCAGCAGTTTAAGGACAGGGAGTGATGAGCAGTTCTTC. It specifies CASSLRTGSDEQFF.